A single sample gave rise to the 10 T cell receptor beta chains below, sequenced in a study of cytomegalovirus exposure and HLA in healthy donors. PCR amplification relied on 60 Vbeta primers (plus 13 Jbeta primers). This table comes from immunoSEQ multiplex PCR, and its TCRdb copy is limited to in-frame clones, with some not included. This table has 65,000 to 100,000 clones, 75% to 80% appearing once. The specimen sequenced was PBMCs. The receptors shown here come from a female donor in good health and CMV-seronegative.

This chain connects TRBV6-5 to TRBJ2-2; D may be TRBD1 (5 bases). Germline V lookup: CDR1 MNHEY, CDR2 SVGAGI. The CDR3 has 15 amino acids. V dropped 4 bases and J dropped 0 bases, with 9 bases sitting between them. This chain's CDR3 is CASSFRATNTGELFF. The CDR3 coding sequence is TGTGCCAGCAGTTTCAGGGCCACGAACACCGGGGAGCTGTTTTTT.

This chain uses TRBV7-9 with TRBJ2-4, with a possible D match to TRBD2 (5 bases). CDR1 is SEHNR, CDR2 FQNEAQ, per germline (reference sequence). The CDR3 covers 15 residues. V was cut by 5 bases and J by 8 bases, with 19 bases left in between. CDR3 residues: CASSLYGVGSDIQYF. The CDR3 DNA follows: TGTGCCAGCAGCCTTTACGGGGTAGGGTCAGACATTCAGTACTTC.

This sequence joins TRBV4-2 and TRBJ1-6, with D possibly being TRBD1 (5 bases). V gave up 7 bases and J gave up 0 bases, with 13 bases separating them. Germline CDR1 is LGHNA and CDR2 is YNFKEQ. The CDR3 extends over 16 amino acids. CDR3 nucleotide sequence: TGTGCCAGCACCCATAACGGGGGCTCCTATAATTCACCCCTCCACTTT. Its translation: CASTHNGGSYNSPLHF.

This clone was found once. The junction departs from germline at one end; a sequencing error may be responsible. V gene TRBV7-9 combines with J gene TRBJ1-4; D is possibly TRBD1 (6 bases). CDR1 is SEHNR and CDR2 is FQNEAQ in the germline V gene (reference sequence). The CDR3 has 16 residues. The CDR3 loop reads CASSLGSDRTVLGAAF. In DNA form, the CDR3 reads TGTGCCAGCAGCTTAGGGTCGGACCGGACAGTGCTTGGGGCCGCTTTT.

CDR3 in DNA: TGTGCCAGCAGCGGTAGAAGTGTCACAGATACGCAGTATTTT. It encodes CASSGRSVTDTQYF. The rearrangement links TRBV9 to TRBJ2-3; D not certain. The V and J ends lost 3 bases and 2 bases respectively, with 10 bases between them. This CDR3 has 14 amino acids. Germline V gene data show CDR1 as SGDLS and CDR2 as YYNGEE. Supplemented by reference TRBV9 and TRBJ2-3, the full variable domain reads DSGVTQTPKHLITATGQRVTLRCSPRSGDLSVYWYQQSLDQGLQFLIQYYNGEERAKGNILERFSAQQFPDLHSELNLSSLELGDSALYFCASSGRSVTDTQYFGPGTRLTVL.

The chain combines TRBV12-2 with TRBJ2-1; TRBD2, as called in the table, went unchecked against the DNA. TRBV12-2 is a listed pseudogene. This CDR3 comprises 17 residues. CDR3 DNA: TGTGCAAGTCGCTTAGGGTGGGGACTAGAAAGCACGAATGAGCAGTTCTTC. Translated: CASRLGWGLESTNEQFF.

CDR3 nucleotide sequence: TGTGCCAGCAGCAAAGGGACAGGGGTCTATGGCTACACCTTC. As protein: CASSKGTGVYGYTF. This rearrangement joins TRBV21-1 to TRBJ1-2; the table's D call, TRBD1, has no DNA check behind it. TRBV21-1 is a listed pseudogene. The CDR3 spans 14 residues.

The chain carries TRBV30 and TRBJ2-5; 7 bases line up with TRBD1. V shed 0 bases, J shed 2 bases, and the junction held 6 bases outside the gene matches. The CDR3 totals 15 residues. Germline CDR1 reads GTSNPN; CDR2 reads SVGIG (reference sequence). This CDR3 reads CAWSVGPGQQETQYF. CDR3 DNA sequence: TGTGCCTGGAGTGTTGGACCGGGACAGCAAGAGACCCAGTACTTC.

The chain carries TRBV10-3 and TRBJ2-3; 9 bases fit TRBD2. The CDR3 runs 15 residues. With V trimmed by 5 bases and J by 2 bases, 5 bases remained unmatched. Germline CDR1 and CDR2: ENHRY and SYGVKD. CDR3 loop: CAISPRGGITDTQYF. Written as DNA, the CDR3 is TGTGCCATCAGTCCGCGGGGGGGGATCACAGATACGCAGTATTTT.

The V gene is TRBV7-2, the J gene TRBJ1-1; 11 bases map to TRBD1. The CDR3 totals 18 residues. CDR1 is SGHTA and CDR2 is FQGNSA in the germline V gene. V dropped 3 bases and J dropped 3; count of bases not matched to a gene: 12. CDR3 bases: TGTGCCAGCAGCTTGCTAGGGGGGACAGGGGGTAGGTACACTGAAGCTTTCTTT. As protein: CASSLLGGTGGRYTEAFF.